This T cell receptor beta chain was recovered during a study of neoadjuvant anti-PD-1 for oral cavity cancer. These newly diagnosed stage II-IVA oral cavity squamous cell carcinoma patients had no prior systemic or radiation treatment. These oral cavity squamous cell carcinomas were HPV-negative and locally advanced. Blood cells were analyzed directly, without culture or expansion. V was pared by 1 base and J by 16 bases, with 9 bases of the junction left unmatched. The CDR3 extends over 13 amino acids. Per germline, CDR1 KGHSY and CDR2 FQNENV. Assay used: immunoSEQ multiplex PCR; TCRdb lists only in-frame clones, some missing. The profile covers approximately 72,000 clones, with 80% to 90% appearing a single time and about 3.7% taken by the ten largest.

V gene TRBV16 combines with J gene TRBJ1-3, with TRBD1 matching over 8 bases. The source is a person between 40 and 80 years old with oral cavity squamous cell carcinoma. Sequenced material: PBMCs, taken before nivolumab (anti-PD-1) treatment. The DNA of the CDR3 is TGTGCCAGCAGCCAATTGCGCGACAGGGGATCCTATTTT. Amino acid sequence: CASSQLRDRGSYF.